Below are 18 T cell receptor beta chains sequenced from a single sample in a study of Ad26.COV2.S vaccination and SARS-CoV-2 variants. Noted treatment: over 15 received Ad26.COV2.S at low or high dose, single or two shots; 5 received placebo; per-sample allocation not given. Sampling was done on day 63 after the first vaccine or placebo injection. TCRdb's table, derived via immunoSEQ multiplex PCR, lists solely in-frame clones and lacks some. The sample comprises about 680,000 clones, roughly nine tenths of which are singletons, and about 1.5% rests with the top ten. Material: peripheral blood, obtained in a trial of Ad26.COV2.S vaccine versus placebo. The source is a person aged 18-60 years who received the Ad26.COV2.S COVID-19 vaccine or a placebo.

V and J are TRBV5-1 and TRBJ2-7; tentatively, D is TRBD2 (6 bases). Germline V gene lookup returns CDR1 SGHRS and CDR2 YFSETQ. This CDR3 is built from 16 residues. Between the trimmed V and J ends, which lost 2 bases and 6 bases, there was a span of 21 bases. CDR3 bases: TGCGCCAGCAGCTTCGCGGTGGTGGGGGGATCCGGCGAGCAGTACTTC. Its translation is CASSFAVVGGSGEQYF.

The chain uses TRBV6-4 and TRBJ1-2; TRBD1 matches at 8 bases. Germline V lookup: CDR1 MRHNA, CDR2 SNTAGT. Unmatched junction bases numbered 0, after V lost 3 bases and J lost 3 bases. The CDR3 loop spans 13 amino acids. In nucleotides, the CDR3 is TGTGCCAGCAGTGAGACAGGGGACTATGGCTACACCTTC. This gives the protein CASSETGDYGYTF.

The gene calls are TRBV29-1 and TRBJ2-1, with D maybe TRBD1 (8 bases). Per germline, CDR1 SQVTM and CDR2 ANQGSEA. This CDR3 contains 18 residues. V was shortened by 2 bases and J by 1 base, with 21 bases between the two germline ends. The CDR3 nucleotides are TGCAGCGTTGAAAGAGCGGGGAGGACAGGGAGGTCCTACAATGAGCAGTTCTTC. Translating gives CSVERAGRTGRSYNEQFF.

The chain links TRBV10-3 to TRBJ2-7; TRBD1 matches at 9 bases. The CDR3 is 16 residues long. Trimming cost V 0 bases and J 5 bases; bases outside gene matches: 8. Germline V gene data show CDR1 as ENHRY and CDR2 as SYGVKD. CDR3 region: CAISESTGGRPHEQYF. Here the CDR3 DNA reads TGTGCCATCAGTGAGTCGACAGGGGGTCGTCCACACGAGCAGTACTTC.

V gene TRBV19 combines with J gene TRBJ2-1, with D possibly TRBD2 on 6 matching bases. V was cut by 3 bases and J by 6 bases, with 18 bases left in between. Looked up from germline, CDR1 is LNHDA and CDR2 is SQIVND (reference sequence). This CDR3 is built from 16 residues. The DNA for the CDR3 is TGTGCCAGTAGTATCAGCCTTAGCGGCCGGGGCAATGAGCAGTTCTTC. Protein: CASSISLSGRGNEQFF.

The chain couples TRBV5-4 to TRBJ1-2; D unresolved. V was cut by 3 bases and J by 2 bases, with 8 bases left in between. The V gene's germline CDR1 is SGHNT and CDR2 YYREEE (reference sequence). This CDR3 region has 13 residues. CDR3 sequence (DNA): TGTGCCAGCAGCTCCCCGGGAAACTATGGCTACACCTTC. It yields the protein CASSSPGNYGYTF.

The CDR3 nucleotides read TGCGCCAGCAGGGCCTCTGAGGGTATGAACACTGAAGCTTTCTTT. Amino acids: CASRASEGMNTEAFF. The gene calls are TRBV10-1 and TRBJ1-1; unclear D gene. V was cut by 6 bases and J by 0 bases, with 14 bases left in between. The germline gives CDR1 WNHNN, CDR2 SYGVQD (reference sequence). The CDR3 has 15 residues.

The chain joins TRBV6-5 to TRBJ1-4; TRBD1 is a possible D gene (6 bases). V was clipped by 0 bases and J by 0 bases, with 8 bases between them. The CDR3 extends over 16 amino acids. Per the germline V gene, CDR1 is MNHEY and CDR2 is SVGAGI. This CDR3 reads CASSYSGAPTNEKLFF. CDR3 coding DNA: TGTGCCAGCAGTTACTCGGGGGCGCCAACTAATGAAAAACTGTTTTTT.

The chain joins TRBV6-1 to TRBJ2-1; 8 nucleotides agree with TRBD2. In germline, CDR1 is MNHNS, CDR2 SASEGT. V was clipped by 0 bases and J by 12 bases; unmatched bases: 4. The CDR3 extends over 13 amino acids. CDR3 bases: TGTGCCAGCAGTGAAGCGCCGGCGGGGGGGCAGTTCTTC. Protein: CASSEAPAGGQFF.

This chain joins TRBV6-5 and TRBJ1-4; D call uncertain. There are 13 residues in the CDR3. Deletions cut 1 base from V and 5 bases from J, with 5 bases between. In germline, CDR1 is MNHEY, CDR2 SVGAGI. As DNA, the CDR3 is TGTGCCAGCAGTTACTTCTTAAATGAAAAACTGTTTTTT. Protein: CASSYFLNEKLFF.

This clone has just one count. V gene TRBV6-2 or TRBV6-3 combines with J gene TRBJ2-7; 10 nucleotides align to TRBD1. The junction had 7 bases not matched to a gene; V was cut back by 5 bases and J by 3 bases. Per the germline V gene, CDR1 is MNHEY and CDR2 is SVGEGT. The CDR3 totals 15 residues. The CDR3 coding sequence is TGTGCCAGCAGTACTACCTGGACAGGGGGCTACGAGCAGTACTTC. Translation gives CASSTTWTGGYEQYF.

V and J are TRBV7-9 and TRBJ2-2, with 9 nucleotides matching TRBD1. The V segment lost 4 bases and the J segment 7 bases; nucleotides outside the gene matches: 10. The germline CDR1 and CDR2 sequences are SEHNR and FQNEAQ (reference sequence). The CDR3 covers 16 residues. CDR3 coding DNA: TGTGCCAGCAGCTGGCCGGGACAGGGTTTTATCGGGGAGCTGTTTTTT. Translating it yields CASSWPGQGFIGELFF. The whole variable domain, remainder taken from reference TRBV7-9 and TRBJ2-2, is DTGVSQNPRHKITKRGQNVTFRCDPISEHNRLYWYRQTLGQGPEFLTYFQNEAQLEKSRLLSDRFSAERPKGSFSTLEIQRTEQGDSAMYLCASSWPGQGFIGELFFGEGSRLTVL.

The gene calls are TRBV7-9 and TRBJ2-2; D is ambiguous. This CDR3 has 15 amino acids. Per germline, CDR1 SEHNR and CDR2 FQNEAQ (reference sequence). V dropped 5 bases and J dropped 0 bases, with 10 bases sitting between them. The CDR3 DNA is TGTGCCAGCAGCCCGCGAGCGACGAACACCGGGGAGCTGTTTTTT. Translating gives CASSPRATNTGELFF.

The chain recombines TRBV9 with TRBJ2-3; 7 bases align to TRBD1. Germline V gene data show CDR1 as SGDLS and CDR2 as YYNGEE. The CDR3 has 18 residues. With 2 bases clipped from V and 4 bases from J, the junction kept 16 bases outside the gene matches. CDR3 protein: CASSVSPGPRQGPDTQYF. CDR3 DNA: TGTGCCAGCAGCGTGAGCCCCGGGCCGAGACAGGGCCCAGATACGCAGTATTTT.

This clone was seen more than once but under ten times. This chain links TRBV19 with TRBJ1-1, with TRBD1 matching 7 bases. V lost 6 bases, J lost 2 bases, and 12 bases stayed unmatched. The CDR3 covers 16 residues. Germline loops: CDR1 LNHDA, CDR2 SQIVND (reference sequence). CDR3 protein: CASRRPGQSYNTEAFF. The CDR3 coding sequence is TGTGCCAGTAGGCGCCCGGGACAGTCCTATAACACTGAAGCTTTCTTT. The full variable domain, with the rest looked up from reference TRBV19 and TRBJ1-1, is DGGITQSPKYLFRKEGQNVTLSCEQNLNHDAMYWYRQDPGQGLRLIYYSQIVNDFQKGDIAEGYSVSREKKESFPLTVTSAQKNPTAFYLCASRRPGQSYNTEAFFGQGTRLTVV.

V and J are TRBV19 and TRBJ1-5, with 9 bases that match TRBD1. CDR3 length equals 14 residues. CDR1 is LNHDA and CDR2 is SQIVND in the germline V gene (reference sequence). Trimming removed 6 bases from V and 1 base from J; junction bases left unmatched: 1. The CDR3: CASRQGASNQPQHF. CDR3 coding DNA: TGTGCCAGTAGACAGGGGGCGAGCAATCAGCCCCAGCATTTT.

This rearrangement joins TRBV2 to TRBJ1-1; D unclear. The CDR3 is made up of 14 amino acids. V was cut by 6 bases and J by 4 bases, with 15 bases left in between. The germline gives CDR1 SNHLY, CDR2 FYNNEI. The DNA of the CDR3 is TGTGCCAGCAGGCAATTTGGAGGAGGCACTGAAGCTTTCTTT. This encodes CASRQFGGGTEAFF.

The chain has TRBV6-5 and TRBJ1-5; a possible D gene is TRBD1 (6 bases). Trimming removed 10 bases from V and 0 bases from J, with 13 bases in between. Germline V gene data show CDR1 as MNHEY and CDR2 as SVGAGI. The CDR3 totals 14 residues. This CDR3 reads CATRQENSNQPQHF. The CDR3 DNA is TGTGCCACCAGACAGGAGAATAGCAATCAGCCCCAGCATTTT.